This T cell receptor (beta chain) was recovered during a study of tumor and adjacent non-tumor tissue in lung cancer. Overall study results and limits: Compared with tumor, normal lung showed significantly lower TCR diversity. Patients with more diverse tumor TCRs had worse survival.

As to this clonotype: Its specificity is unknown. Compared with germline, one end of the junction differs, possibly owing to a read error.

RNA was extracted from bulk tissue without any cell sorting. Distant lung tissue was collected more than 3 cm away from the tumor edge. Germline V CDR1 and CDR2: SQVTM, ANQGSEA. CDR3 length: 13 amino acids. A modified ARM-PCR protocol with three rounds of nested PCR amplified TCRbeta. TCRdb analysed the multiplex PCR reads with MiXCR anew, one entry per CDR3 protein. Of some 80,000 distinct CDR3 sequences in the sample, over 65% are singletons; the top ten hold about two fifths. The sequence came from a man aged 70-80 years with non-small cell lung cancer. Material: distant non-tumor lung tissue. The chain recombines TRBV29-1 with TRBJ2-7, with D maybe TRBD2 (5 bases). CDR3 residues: CSATGDRSYVQYF. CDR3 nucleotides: TGCAGCGCAACCGGGGATAGGAGCTACGTGCAGTACTTC.